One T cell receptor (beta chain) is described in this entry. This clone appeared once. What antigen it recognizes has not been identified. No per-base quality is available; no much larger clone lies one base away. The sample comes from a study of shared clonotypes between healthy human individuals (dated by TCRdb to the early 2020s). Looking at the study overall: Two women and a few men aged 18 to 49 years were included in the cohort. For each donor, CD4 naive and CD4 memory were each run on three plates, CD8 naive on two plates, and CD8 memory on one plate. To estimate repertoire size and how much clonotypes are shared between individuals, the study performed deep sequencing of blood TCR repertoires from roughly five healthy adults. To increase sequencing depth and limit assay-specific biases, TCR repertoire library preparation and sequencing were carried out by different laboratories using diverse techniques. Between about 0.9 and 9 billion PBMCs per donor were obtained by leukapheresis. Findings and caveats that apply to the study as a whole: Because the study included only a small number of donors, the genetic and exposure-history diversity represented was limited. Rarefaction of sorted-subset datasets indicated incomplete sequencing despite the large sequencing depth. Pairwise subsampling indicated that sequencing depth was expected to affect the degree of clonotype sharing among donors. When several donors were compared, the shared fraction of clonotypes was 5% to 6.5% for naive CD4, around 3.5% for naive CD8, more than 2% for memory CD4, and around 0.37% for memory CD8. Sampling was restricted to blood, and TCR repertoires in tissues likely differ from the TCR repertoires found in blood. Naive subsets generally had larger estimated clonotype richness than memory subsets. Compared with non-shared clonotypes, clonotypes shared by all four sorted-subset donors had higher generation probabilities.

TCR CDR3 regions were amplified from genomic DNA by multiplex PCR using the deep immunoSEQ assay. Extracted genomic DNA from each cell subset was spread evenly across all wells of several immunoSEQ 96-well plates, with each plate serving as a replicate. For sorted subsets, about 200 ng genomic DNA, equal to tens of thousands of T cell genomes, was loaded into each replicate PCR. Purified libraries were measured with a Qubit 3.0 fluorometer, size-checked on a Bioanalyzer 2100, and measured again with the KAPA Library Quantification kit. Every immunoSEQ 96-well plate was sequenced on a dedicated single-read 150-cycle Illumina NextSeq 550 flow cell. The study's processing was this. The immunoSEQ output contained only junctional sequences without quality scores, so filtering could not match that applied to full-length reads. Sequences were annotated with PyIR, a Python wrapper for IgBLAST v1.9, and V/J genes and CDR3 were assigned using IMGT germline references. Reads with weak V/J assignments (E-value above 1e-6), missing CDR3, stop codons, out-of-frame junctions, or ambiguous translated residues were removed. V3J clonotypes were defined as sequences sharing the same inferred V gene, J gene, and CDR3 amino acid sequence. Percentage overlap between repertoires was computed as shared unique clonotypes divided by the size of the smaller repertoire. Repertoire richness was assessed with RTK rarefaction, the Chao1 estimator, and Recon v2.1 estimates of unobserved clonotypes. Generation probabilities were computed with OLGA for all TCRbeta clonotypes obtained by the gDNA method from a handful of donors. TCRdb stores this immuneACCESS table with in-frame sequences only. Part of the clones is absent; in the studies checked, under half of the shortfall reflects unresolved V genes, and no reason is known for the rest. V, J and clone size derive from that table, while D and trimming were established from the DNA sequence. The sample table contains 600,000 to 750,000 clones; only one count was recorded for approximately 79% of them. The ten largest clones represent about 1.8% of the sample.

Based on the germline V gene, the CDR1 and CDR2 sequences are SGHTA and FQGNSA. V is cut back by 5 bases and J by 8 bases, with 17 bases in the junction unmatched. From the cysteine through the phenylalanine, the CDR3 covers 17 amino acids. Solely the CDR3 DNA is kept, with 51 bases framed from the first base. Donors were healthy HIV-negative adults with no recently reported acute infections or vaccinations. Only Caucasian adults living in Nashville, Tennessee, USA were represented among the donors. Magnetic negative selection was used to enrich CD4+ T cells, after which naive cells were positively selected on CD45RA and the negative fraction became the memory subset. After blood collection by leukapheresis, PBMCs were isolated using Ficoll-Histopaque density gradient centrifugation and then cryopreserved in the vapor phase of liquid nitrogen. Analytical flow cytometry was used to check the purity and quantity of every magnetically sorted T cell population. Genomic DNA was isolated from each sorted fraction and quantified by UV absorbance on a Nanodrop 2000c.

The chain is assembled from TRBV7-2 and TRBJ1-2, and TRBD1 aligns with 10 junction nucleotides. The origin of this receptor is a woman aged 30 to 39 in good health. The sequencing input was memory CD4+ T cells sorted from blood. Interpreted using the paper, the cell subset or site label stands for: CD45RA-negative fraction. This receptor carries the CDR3 CASSRPAGTGVRRGYTF. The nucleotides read TGTGCCAGCAGCCGCCCCGCCGGGACAGGGGTTCGAAGAGGCTACACCTTC. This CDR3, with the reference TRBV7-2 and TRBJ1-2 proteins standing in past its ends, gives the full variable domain GAGVSQSPSNKVTEKGKDVELRCDPISGHTALYWYRQSLGQGLEFLIYFQGNSAPDKSGLPSDRFSAERTGGSVSTLTIQRTQQEDSAVYLCASSRPAGTGVRRGYTFGSGTRLTVV.